A selection of T cell receptor beta chains follows, all from one sample in a study of blood T cell repertoires in COVID-19. This table comes from immunoSEQ multiplex PCR, and its TCRdb copy is limited to in-frame clones, with some not included. The table includes roughly 180,000 clones, more than 85% detected once. What was sequenced was peripheral blood. These receptor sequences come from a woman in her thirties with active or convalescent COVID-19. Both conserved end residues are part of each CDR3. D genes are given only for firm matches. The size entry is marked missing in some rows and otherwise reads once, few, many or a size class.

CDR3aa: CASSLGVLGDEKLFF
CDR3nt: TGTGCCAGCAGCTTAGGGGTCCTAGGGGATGAAAAACTGTTTTTT
d_gene: NA
v_gene: TRBV7-9
j_gene: TRBJ1-4
len: 15
abundance: once

CDR3aa: CASSPLHAEADTQYF
CDR3nt: TGTGCCAGCAGCCCCCTCCATGCGGAGGCAGATACGCAGTATTTT
d_gene: NA
v_gene: TRBV11-3
j_gene: TRBJ2-3
len: 15
abundance: NA

CDR3aa: CASSSTGGRIINEKLFF
CDR3nt: TGTGCCAGCAGCTCGACAGGGGGCCGCATTATTAATGAAAAACTGTTTTTT
d_gene: TRBD1
v_gene: TRBV7-2
j_gene: TRBJ1-4
len: 17
abundance: NA

CDR3aa: CASSSGNIQYF
CDR3nt: TGTGCCAGCAGCAGCGGGAACATTCAGTACTTC
d_gene: NA
v_gene: TRBV7-6
j_gene: TRBJ2-4
len: 11
abundance: NA

CDR3aa: CAWRRQSGNTIYF
CDR3nt: TGTGCCTGGAGACGACAGTCAGGAAACACCATATATTTT
d_gene: NA
v_gene: TRBV30
j_gene: TRBJ1-3
len: 13
abundance: NA

CDR3aa: CASSQRGISEAFF
CDR3nt: TGTGCCAGCAGCCAGAGGGGGATCTCTGAAGCTTTCTTT
d_gene: NA
v_gene: TRBV9
j_gene: TRBJ1-1
len: 13
abundance: NA

CDR3aa: CASIKYRGRTEAFF
CDR3nt: TGTGCCAGCATCAAATACAGGGGGAGGACTGAAGCTTTCTTT
d_gene: TRBD1
v_gene: TRBV28
j_gene: TRBJ1-1
len: 14
abundance: NA

CDR3aa: CASSPQTESGNTIYF
CDR3nt: TGCGCCAGCAGCCCCCAGACAGAGTCTGGAAACACCATATATTTT
d_gene: NA
v_gene: TRBV5-1
j_gene: TRBJ1-3
len: 15
abundance: NA

CDR3aa: CATQWRGLGETQYF
CDR3nt: TGTGCCACCCAATGGCGCGGGCTCGGGGAGACCCAGTACTTC
d_gene: NA
v_gene: TRBV28
j_gene: TRBJ2-5
len: 14
abundance: NA

CDR3aa: CASGQAITEAFF
CDR3nt: TGTGCCAGCGGCCAGGCTATCACTGAAGCTTTCTTT
d_gene: NA
v_gene: TRBV6-5
j_gene: TRBJ1-1
len: 12
abundance: few

CDR3aa: CASSSAGKTGELFF
CDR3nt: TGTGCCAGCAGTTCGGCAGGGAAGACCGGGGAGCTGTTTTTT
d_gene: NA
v_gene: TRBV27
j_gene: TRBJ2-2
len: 14
abundance: NA

CDR3aa: CASSPGRGAFF
CDR3nt: TGTGCCAGCAGCCCCGGTCGCGGAGCTTTCTTT
d_gene: NA
v_gene: TRBV7-9
j_gene: TRBJ1-1
len: 11
abundance: NA

CDR3aa: CASSTGLASIYNEQFF
CDR3nt: TGTGCCAGCAGCACCGGGTTGGCCTCTATTTACAATGAGCAGTTCTTC
d_gene: NA
v_gene: TRBV11-3
j_gene: TRBJ2-1
len: 16
abundance: NA

CDR3aa: CASSTRRGETQYF
CDR3nt: TGTGCCAGCAGCACAAGGCGAGGTGAGACCCAGTACTTC
d_gene: NA
v_gene: TRBV28
j_gene: TRBJ2-5
len: 13
abundance: NA

CDR3aa: CASRGYDEQFF
CDR3nt: TGTGCCAGCAGGGGCTACGATGAGCAGTTCTTC
d_gene: NA
v_gene: TRBV6-5
j_gene: TRBJ2-1
len: 11
abundance: NA

CDR3aa: CASSLTTGGTEAFF
CDR3nt: TGTGCCAGCAGCTTAACAACAGGGGGCACTGAAGCTTTCTTT
d_gene: TRBD1
v_gene: TRBV13
j_gene: TRBJ1-1
len: 14
abundance: NA

CDR3aa: CASSQQGTTSGNTIYF
CDR3nt: TGTGCCAGCAGCCAACAGGGTACTACCTCTGGAAACACCATATATTTT
d_gene: NA
v_gene: TRBV3-1/TRBV3-2
j_gene: TRBJ1-3
len: 16
abundance: NA

CDR3aa: CASSLVSGDLANYGYTF
CDR3nt: TGTGCCAGCAGCTTAGTCTCGGGTGATCTAGCTAACTATGGCTACACCTTC
d_gene: NA
v_gene: TRBV7-8
j_gene: TRBJ1-2
len: 17
abundance: NA

CDR3aa: CASSEGRGIYYGYTF
CDR3nt: TGTGCCAGCAGTGAGGGGAGGGGAATATACTATGGCTACACCTTC
d_gene: NA
v_gene: TRBV6-1
j_gene: TRBJ1-2
len: 15
abundance: NA

CDR3aa: CASSLDRGAGNEQFF
CDR3nt: TGCGCCAGCAGCTTGGACAGGGGCGCTGGGAATGAGCAGTTCTTC
d_gene: TRBD1
v_gene: TRBV5-1
j_gene: TRBJ2-1
len: 15
abundance: few

CDR3aa: CASGAPGQGVGYEKLFF
CDR3nt: TGTGCTAGTGGTGCCCCGGGACAGGGGGTGGGGTATGAAAAACTGTTTTTT
d_gene: TRBD1
v_gene: TRBV12-5
j_gene: TRBJ1-4
len: 17
abundance: NA

CDR3aa: CASMGGLAGTGELFF
CDR3nt: TGTGCCAGCATGGGAGGGCTAGCGGGAACCGGGGAGCTGTTTTTT
d_gene: TRBD2
v_gene: TRBV2
j_gene: TRBJ2-2
len: 15
abundance: NA

CDR3aa: CASSLAGGRLYTEAFF
CDR3nt: TGTGCCAGCAGCTTGGCCGGGGGGCGCTTGTACACTGAAGCTTTCTTT
d_gene: NA
v_gene: TRBV5-4
j_gene: TRBJ1-1
len: 16
abundance: few

CDR3aa: CASTPGLSYEQYF
CDR3nt: TGTGCCAGCACCCCCGGACTATCCTACGAGCAGTACTTC
d_gene: NA
v_gene: TRBV11-2
j_gene: TRBJ2-7
len: 13
abundance: once

CDR3aa: CASSLSSGGREKLFF
CDR3nt: TGTGCCAGCAGTTTATCGTCGGGGGGACGGGAAAAACTGTTTTTT
d_gene: NA
v_gene: TRBV27
j_gene: TRBJ1-4
len: 15
abundance: NA

CDR3aa: CASRGGPDTQYF
CDR3nt: TGTGCCAGCAGGGGAGGGCCAGATACGCAGTATTTT
d_gene: TRBD2
v_gene: TRBV28
j_gene: TRBJ2-3
len: 12
abundance: NA

CDR3aa: CASRERGEQFF
CDR3nt: TGTGCCAGCAGAGAAAGGGGTGAGCAGTTCTTC
d_gene: NA
v_gene: TRBV12-3/TRBV12-4
j_gene: TRBJ2-1
len: 11
abundance: NA

CDR3aa: CAWSVGRGWVNTEAFF
CDR3nt: TGTGCCTGGAGTGTAGGTAGGGGGTGGGTGAACACTGAAGCTTTCTTT
d_gene: NA
v_gene: TRBV30
j_gene: TRBJ1-1
len: 16
abundance: few

CDR3aa: CASSLGQAGDLVGGYTF
CDR3nt: TGTGCCAGTAGCCTCGGCCAGGCAGGGGATCTCGTCGGGGGCTACACCTTC
d_gene: NA
v_gene: TRBV19
j_gene: TRBJ1-2
len: 17
abundance: NA

CDR3aa: CSTNGETGTEAFF
CDR3nt: TGCAGTACAAATGGGGAGACGGGGACTGAAGCTTTCTTT
d_gene: NA
v_gene: TRBV29-1
j_gene: TRBJ1-1
len: 13
abundance: NA

CDR3aa: CASSIVAQGNSYEQYF
CDR3nt: TGTGCCAGTAGTATAGTGGCCCAGGGTAACTCCTACGAGCAGTACTTC
d_gene: NA
v_gene: TRBV19
j_gene: TRBJ2-7
len: 16
abundance: once

CDR3aa: CASSPPGSEIYGYTF
CDR3nt: TGTGCCAGCTCACCACCGGGCAGTGAGATTTATGGCTACACCTTC
d_gene: NA
v_gene: TRBV18
j_gene: TRBJ1-2
len: 15
abundance: NA

CDR3aa: CASSLDPAGVNEQFF
CDR3nt: TGTGCCAGCAGCTTAGATCCAGCGGGAGTTAATGAGCAGTTCTTC
d_gene: TRBD2
v_gene: TRBV7-2
j_gene: TRBJ2-1
len: 15
abundance: NA

CDR3aa: CASSLRRGNEQFF
CDR3nt: TGTGCCAGCAGTTTAAGAAGAGGCAATGAGCAGTTCTTC
d_gene: NA
v_gene: TRBV27
j_gene: TRBJ2-1
len: 13
abundance: NA

CDR3aa: CASSTGQGNQPQHF
CDR3nt: TGTGCCAGCAGTACGGGACAGGGCAATCAGCCCCAGCATTTT
d_gene: TRBD1
v_gene: TRBV27
j_gene: TRBJ1-5
len: 14
abundance: few

CDR3aa: CASTLQGDQPQHF
CDR3nt: TGTGCCAGCACGTTGCAGGGCGATCAGCCCCAGCATTTT
d_gene: NA
v_gene: TRBV2
j_gene: TRBJ1-5
len: 13
abundance: NA

CDR3aa: CASRAGQQPEAFF
CDR3nt: TGCGCCAGCAGGGCGGGACAGCAACCTGAAGCTTTCTTT
d_gene: TRBD1
v_gene: TRBV5-1
j_gene: TRBJ1-1
len: 13
abundance: NA

CDR3aa: CASSPSSGGSPSTDTQYF
CDR3nt: TGTGCCAGCTCACCTTCTAGCGGGGGGTCCCCGAGCACAGATACGCAGTATTTT
d_gene: TRBD2
v_gene: TRBV18
j_gene: TRBJ2-3
len: 18
abundance: NA

CDR3aa: CASSLRAGGRYEQYF
CDR3nt: TGCGCCAGCAGCTTGAGGGCGGGAGGGAGGTACGAGCAGTACTTC
d_gene: TRBD2
v_gene: TRBV5-1
j_gene: TRBJ2-7
len: 15
abundance: NA

CDR3aa: CASSLVAGTNAEAFF
CDR3nt: TGTGCCAGCAGCTTAGTGGCAGGAACGAATGCTGAAGCTTTCTTT
d_gene: NA
v_gene: TRBV7-8
j_gene: TRBJ1-1
len: 15
abundance: NA

CDR3aa: CASSPRGAFYNSPLHF
CDR3nt: TGTGCCAGCAGTCCCAGGGGGGCCTTTTATAATTCACCCCTCCACTTT
d_gene: TRBD1
v_gene: TRBV27
j_gene: TRBJ1-6
len: 16
abundance: NA

CDR3aa: CASSPPGQGVSGELFF
CDR3nt: TGTGCCAGCAGCCCACCGGGACAGGGTGTCTCCGGGGAGCTGTTTTTT
d_gene: TRBD1
v_gene: TRBV9
j_gene: TRBJ2-2
len: 16
abundance: NA

CDR3aa: CASSIGAGGPYEQYF
CDR3nt: TGTGCCAGTAGTATCGGGGCGGGAGGCCCCTACGAGCAGTACTTC
d_gene: TRBD2
v_gene: TRBV19
j_gene: TRBJ2-7
len: 15
abundance: NA

CDR3aa: CASSLGRQGLEAFF
CDR3nt: TGTGCCAGCAGCTTAGGAAGACAGGGACTCGAAGCTTTCTTT
d_gene: TRBD1
v_gene: TRBV7-8
j_gene: TRBJ1-1
len: 14
abundance: few

CDR3aa: CSASDSGPGLYEQYF
CDR3nt: TGCAGTGCTAGTGACAGCGGACCGGGTCTTTACGAGCAGTACTTC
d_gene: NA
v_gene: TRBV20-1
j_gene: TRBJ2-7
len: 15
abundance: few

CDR3aa: CASSAGTGINTEAFF
CDR3nt: TGTGCCAGCAGCGCAGGGACAGGGATAAACACTGAAGCTTTCTTT
d_gene: TRBD1
v_gene: TRBV3-1/TRBV3-2
j_gene: TRBJ1-1
len: 15
abundance: NA

CDR3aa: CATRDRFAEKLFF
CDR3nt: TGTGCCACCAGGGACAGGTTTGCCGAAAAACTGTTTTTT
d_gene: TRBD1
v_gene: TRBV24-1
j_gene: TRBJ1-4
len: 13
abundance: NA

CDR3aa: CASSYSTREETQYF
CDR3nt: TGTGCCAGCAGTTACTCGACTCGGGAAGAGACCCAGTACTTC
d_gene: NA
v_gene: TRBV6-5
j_gene: TRBJ2-5
len: 14
abundance: NA

CDR3aa: CASSGRTGNTGELFF
CDR3nt: TGTGCCAGCAGCGGGAGGACAGGGAACACCGGGGAGCTGTTTTTT
d_gene: NA
v_gene: TRBV5-4
j_gene: TRBJ2-2
len: 15
abundance: NA

CDR3aa: CASSSGQGWTEAFF
CDR3nt: TGTGCCAGCAGTAGTGGACAGGGTTGGACTGAAGCTTTCTTT
d_gene: TRBD1
v_gene: TRBV6-2/TRBV6-3
j_gene: TRBJ1-1
len: 14
abundance: NA

CDR3aa: CATAGKMDNEQFF
CDR3nt: TGTGCCACCGCGGGGAAAATGGACAATGAGCAGTTCTTC
d_gene: NA
v_gene: TRBV28
j_gene: TRBJ2-1
len: 13
abundance: once

CDR3aa: CASSQNNIGQGRVVYYGYTF
CDR3nt: TGCGCCAGCAGCCAAAATAACATAGGACAGGGCAGGGTGGTTTACTATGGCTACACCTTC
d_gene: TRBD1
v_gene: TRBV4-1
j_gene: TRBJ1-2
len: 20
abundance: NA

CDR3aa: CASSSSPTGGDGYTF
CDR3nt: TGTGCCAGCAGCTCAAGCCCCACAGGGGGCGATGGCTACACCTTC
d_gene: TRBD1
v_gene: TRBV7-9
j_gene: TRBJ1-2
len: 15
abundance: NA

CDR3aa: CASSLQQGRPEAFF
CDR3nt: TGTGCCAGCAGCCTCCAACAGGGGAGGCCTGAAGCTTTCTTT
d_gene: TRBD1
v_gene: TRBV3-1/TRBV3-2
j_gene: TRBJ1-1
len: 14
abundance: NA